A selection of T cell receptor beta chains follows, all from one sample in a study of Graves' ophthalmopathy and Graves' hyperthyroidism. TCRdb called the multiplex PCR reads again in MiXCR, with one record for every CDR3 protein. The table records roughly 610,000 distinct CDR3 sequences, 22% of them present only once. Sequenced: peripheral blood. These receptors were taken from a woman aged 18 to 35 with stable Graves' hyperthyroidism. Some clones in this sample may be carry-over from other donors' samples. CDR3s include the opening cysteine and the closing phenylalanine or tryptophan. D genes are given only for firm matches. Clone size appears in some rows only: once, few, many, or a class for an expanded clone.

v_gene: TRBV19; j_gene: TRBJ1-2; abundance: NA; d_gene: NA; CDR3nt: TGTGCCAGTAGTAAAGCAAGAACCTATGGCTACACCTTC; CDR3aa: CASSKARTYGYTF
v_gene: TRBV20-1; j_gene: TRBJ2-5; abundance: NA; d_gene: NA; CDR3nt: TGCAGTGCTAGGATCGTGACTGCCCAAGAGACCCAGTACTTC; CDR3aa: CSARIVTAQETQYF
v_gene: TRBV7-2; j_gene: TRBJ1-5; abundance: few; d_gene: TRBD1; CDR3nt: TGTGCCAGCAGCGCCGGGGACAGTAGCAATCAGCCCCAGCATTTT; CDR3aa: CASSAGDSSNQPQHF
v_gene: TRBV18; j_gene: TRBJ2-5; abundance: many; d_gene: TRBD2; CDR3nt: TGTGCCAGCTCACCACCTGCCAGCGGGAGGGCCGGGAAAGAGACCCAGTACTTC; CDR3aa: CASSPPASGRAGKETQYF
v_gene: TRBV20-1; j_gene: TRBJ2-5; abundance: many; d_gene: TRBD2; CDR3nt: TGCAGTGCTAGAGATGGGGTAGCGGGGTTGGAGACCCAGTACTTC; CDR3aa: CSARDGVAGLETQYF
v_gene: TRBV12-3/TRBV12-4; j_gene: TRBJ1-5; abundance: NA; d_gene: NA; CDR3nt: TGTGCCAGCAGTTCCCGACAGGCTCCCAATCAGCCCCAGCATTTT; CDR3aa: CASSSRQAPNQPQHF
v_gene: TRBV12-3/TRBV12-4; j_gene: TRBJ2-7; abundance: many; d_gene: TRBD2; CDR3nt: TGTGCCAGCAGTTTTGCTGCTCTACTAGCGGGAAAAGCCTACGAGCAGTACTTC; CDR3aa: CASSFAALLAGKAYEQYF
v_gene: TRBV19; j_gene: TRBJ2-7; abundance: few; d_gene: NA; CDR3nt: TGTGCCAGTAGTACCCCGGCCGCCGAGCAGTACTTC; CDR3aa: CASSTPAAEQYF
v_gene: TRBV19; j_gene: TRBJ1-5; abundance: many; d_gene: NA; CDR3nt: TGTGCCAGTAGGACGTGGGGCACTCAAGGGGAGCCCCAGCATTTT; CDR3aa: CASRTWGTQGEPQHF
v_gene: TRBV20-1; j_gene: TRBJ1-2; abundance: NA; d_gene: NA; CDR3nt: TGCAGTGCTAGCAGCAGGGAGTCCTATGGCTACACCTTC; CDR3aa: CSASSRESYGYTF